The 17 T cell receptor beta chains reported below all come from one sample, sequenced in a study of T-cell reconstitution after alpha-beta-depleted transplantation in children. It was with unique molecular identifiers that the TCRbeta library was prepared. MiXCR was run by TCRdb on the PCR reads, yielding one entry per CDR3 protein. Here the sample spans approximately 420,000 distinct CDR3 sequences, around 9.9% being singletons. The sample here was PBMCs from the stem cell graft donor, taken from the stem cell graft. The source is a human donor who donated a stem cell graft to a child with acute myeloid leukemia.

This clonotype was observed a few times. The CDR3 spells CASSLDAEYNEQFF. The CDR3 DNA reads as TGCGCCAGCAGCTTGGATGCGGAATACAATGAGCAGTTCTTC. The chain joins TRBV5-1 to TRBJ2-1; no firm D call. The CDR3 spans 14 residues. V was clipped by 0 bases and J by 4 bases, with 8 bases between them. CDR1 and CDR2 from the germline V gene are SGHRS and YFSETQ.

A few counts support this clonotype. The chain is built from TRBV9 and TRBJ2-2; TRBD2 aligns across 13 bases. Germline values: CDR1 SGDLS, CDR2 YYNGEE. CDR3 length: 16 amino acids. Trimming removed 0 bases from V and 8 bases from J; junction bases left unmatched: 4. This chain's CDR3 is CASSVAWTSGSGELFF. DNA of the CDR3: TGTGCCAGCAGCGTAGCGTGGACTAGCGGGAGTGGGGAGCTGTTTTTT.

This clonotype was counted a few times. The chain combines TRBV5-1 with TRBJ2-3; TRBD2 matches at 8 bases. Germline CDR1 is SGHRS and CDR2 is YFSETQ. With 0 bases clipped from V and 3 bases from J, the junction kept 12 bases outside the gene matches. This CDR3 is built from 18 residues. CDR3: CASSLGASGGSGTDTQYF. As DNA, the CDR3 is TGCGCCAGCAGCTTGGGGGCCAGCGGGGGTTCCGGAACAGATACGCAGTATTTT.

This clonotype showed up many times. The chain is built from TRBV29-1 and TRBJ2-2, with D possibly being TRBD1 (6 bases). The germline V gene has CDR1 SQVTM and CDR2 ANQGSEA. V was shortened by 6 bases and J by 0 bases, with 11 bases between the two germline ends. This CDR3 spans 14 amino acids. The CDR3 sequence: CSVAGTTNTGELFF. The CDR3 region has the DNA TGCAGCGTAGCCGGGACAACGAACACCGGGGAGCTGTTTTTT.

This clonotype was observed a few times. The CDR3, as DNA: TGTGCCAGCAGCTCAACAGGGGGCCCCTACGAGCAGTACTTC. This codes for CASSSTGGPYEQYF. The chain uses TRBV11-2 and TRBJ2-7; 9 positions match TRBD1. The J segment lost 2 bases and the V segment lost 4 bases, leaving 3 bases of the junction unmatched. Germline CDR1 and CDR2: SGHAT and FQNNGV. The CDR3 is 14 residues long.

At least ten counts were recorded for this clonotype. The genes are TRBV25-1 and TRBJ2-3; 8 bases align to TRBD1. Trimming cost V 7 bases and J 5 bases; bases outside gene matches: 14. Germline CDR1 MGHDK, CDR2 SYGVNS. The CDR3 runs 16 residues. DNA of the CDR3: TGTGCCAGCACAGATGCGTGGGACAGGCGGGTAGATACGCAGTATTTT. This translates into CASTDAWDRRVDTQYF.

This clonotype was observed a few times. The rearrangement uses TRBV5-5 and TRBJ1-5, with a tentative D call TRBD1 (6 bases). The CDR3 covers 16 residues. Looked up from germline, CDR1 is SGHKS and CDR2 is YYEKEE (reference sequence). The V gene lost 4 bases and the J gene lost 2 bases, with 16 bases spanning the gap. CDR3: CASSMMGGYGNQPQHF. The CDR3 region has the DNA TGTGCCAGCAGCATGATGGGGGGCTATGGCAATCAGCCCCAGCATTTT.

The table lists this clonotype with a few counts. V and J are TRBV5-1 and TRBJ1-3; no firm D call. This CDR3 contains 16 residues. Trimming removed 0 bases at V and 0 bases at J, with 10 bases between. Per germline, CDR1 SGHRS and CDR2 YFSETQ. CDR3 DNA: TGCGCCAGCAGCTTGGCGGGTCGAGACTCTGGAAACACCATATATTTT. The encoded protein is CASSLAGRDSGNTIYF. Full variable domain (rest looked up from reference TRBV5-1 and TRBJ1-3): KAGVTQTPRYLIKTRGQQVTLSCSPISGHRSVSWYQQTPGQGLQFLFEYFSETQRNKGNFPGRFSGRQFSNSRSEMNVSTLELGDSALYLCASSLAGRDSGNTIYFGEGSWLTVV.

The gene calls are TRBV5-1 and TRBJ1-4; 9 positions match TRBD1. This CDR3 spans 15 amino acids. V lost 5 bases and J lost 6; bases outside the gene matches: 8. Germline V gene sequence: CDR1 SGHRS, CDR2 YFSETQ. In nucleotides, the CDR3 is TGCGCCAGCAGGCGGGACGGGACAGGGTATGAAAAACTGTTTTTT. Translated, it gives CASRRDGTGYEKLFF.

V and J are TRBV9 and TRBJ2-1; D unresolved. V was pared by 2 bases and J by 9 bases, with 18 bases between. This CDR3 spans 15 amino acids. Germline V CDR1 and CDR2: SGDLS, YYNGEE. CDR3 loop: CASSVAKGLGGEQFF. The CDR3 nucleotides read TGTGCCAGCAGCGTTGCGAAGGGCCTTGGCGGTGAGCAGTTCTTC. The full variable domain, completed using reference TRBV9 and TRBJ2-1, is DSGVTQTPKHLITATGQRVTLRCSPRSGDLSVYWYQQSLDQGLQFLIQYYNGEERAKGNILERFSAQQFPDLHSELNLSSLELGDSALYFCASSVAKGLGGEQFFGPGTRLTVL.

J is TRBJ1-2 and V is TRBV5-1; 7 nucleotides agree with TRBD1. This CDR3 is built from 15 residues. Germline CDR1 SGHRS, CDR2 YFSETQ. V shed 2 bases, J shed 6 bases, and the junction held 10 bases outside the gene matches. CDR3 protein: CASSFDRAGGNGYTF. The CDR3 DNA reads as TGCGCCAGCAGCTTCGACAGGGCCGGAGGGAATGGCTACACCTTC.

This clonotype was picked up many times. The chain has TRBV25-1 and TRBJ2-6; D not certain. V gave up 8 bases and J gave up 2 bases, with 4 bases separating them. The CDR3 covers 12 residues. Germline V gene sequence: CDR1 MGHDK, CDR2 SYGVNS. CDR3 in DNA: TGTGCCAGCTCCACTGGGGCCAACGTCCTGACTTTC. It is translated as CASSTGANVLTF.

This clonotype was counted many times. The J gene is TRBJ1-2, the V gene TRBV20-1; TRBD1 is a possible D gene (5 bases). V was shortened by 0 bases and J by 2 bases, with 13 bases between the two germline ends. CDR1 is DFQATT, CDR2 SNEGSKA, per germline (reference sequence). CDR3 length: 15 residues. CDR3 bases: TGCAGTGCTAGAGACCGGCGGGGCGCAAACTATGGCTACACCTTC. This codes for CSARDRRGANYGYTF.

The chain carries TRBV11-1 and TRBJ2-1, with D tentatively TRBD2 (5 bases). The germline CDR1 and CDR2 sequences are SGHAT and FQDESV (reference sequence). Trimming shortened V by 0 bases and J by 4 bases, and 16 bases separated the two germline ends. The CDR3 loop spans 17 amino acids. The CDR3 coding sequence is TGTGCCAGCAGCTTAGCGGTGGACTCCGAATTTTACAATGAGCAGTTCTTC. Residues: CASSLAVDSEFYNEQFF.

CDR3 sequence reads: CASSPTRPSDYEQYF. CDR3 in DNA: TGCGCCAGCAGCCCGACCCGCCCAAGCGACTACGAGCAGTACTTC. This chain connects TRBV5-1 to TRBJ2-7; D uncertain. This CDR3 region has 15 residues. Germline V gene data show CDR1 as SGHRS and CDR2 as YFSETQ. Trimming cost V 4 bases and J 3 bases, with 17 bases left between them.

This clonotype has more than one count but fewer than ten. The chain links TRBV4-1 to TRBJ2-3; 7 bases line up with TRBD2. CDR1 is MGHRA and CDR2 is YSYEKL in the germline V gene. J gave up 6 bases and V 0 bases, and 9 bases lay outside the gene matches. This CDR3 is 16 amino acids long. CDR3 sequence: CASSQDGGLLIDTQYF. As DNA, the CDR3 is TGCGCCAGCAGCCAAGATGGGGGACTACTCATCGATACGCAGTATTTT.

This clonotype was counted ten times or more. The chain uses TRBV6-1 and TRBJ2-1; a weak D match, TRBD2 (6 bases). The length of the CDR3 is 14 residues. Germline V gene sequence: CDR1 MNHNS, CDR2 SASEGT. V dropped 6 bases and J dropped 10 bases, with 19 bases sitting between them. CDR3 in DNA: TGTGCCAGCAGCACCGGGACTCCCAACCAGGAGCAGTTCTTC. This sequence encodes CASSTGTPNQEQFF.